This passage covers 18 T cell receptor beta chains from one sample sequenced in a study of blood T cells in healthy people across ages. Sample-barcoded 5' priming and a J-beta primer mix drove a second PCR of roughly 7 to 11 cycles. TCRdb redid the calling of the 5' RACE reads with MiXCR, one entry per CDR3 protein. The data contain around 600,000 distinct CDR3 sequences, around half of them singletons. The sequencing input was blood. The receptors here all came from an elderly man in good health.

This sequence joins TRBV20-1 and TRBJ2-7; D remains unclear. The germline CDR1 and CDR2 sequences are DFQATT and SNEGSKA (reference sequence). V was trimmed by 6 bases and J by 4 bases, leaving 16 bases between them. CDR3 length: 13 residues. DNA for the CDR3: TGCAGTGCCGCCCCGACAAGTCAGTACGAGCAGTACTTC. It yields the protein CSAAPTSQYEQYF.

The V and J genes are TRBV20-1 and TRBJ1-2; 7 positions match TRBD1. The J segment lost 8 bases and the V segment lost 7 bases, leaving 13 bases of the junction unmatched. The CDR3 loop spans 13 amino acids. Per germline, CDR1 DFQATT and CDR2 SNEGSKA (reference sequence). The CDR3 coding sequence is TGCAGTGGGCCGGGACAGTTGATGCGGGGCTACACCTTC. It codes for CSGPGQLMRGYTF.

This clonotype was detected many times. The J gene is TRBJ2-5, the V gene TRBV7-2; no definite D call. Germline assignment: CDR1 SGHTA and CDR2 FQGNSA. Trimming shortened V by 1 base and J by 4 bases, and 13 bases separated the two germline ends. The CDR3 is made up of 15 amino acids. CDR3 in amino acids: CASSLVVRMGETQYF. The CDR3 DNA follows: TGTGCCAGCAGCTTAGTTGTGCGGATGGGAGAGACCCAGTACTTC.

CDR3 protein: CASSGDRQWNQPQHF. The CDR3 DNA is TGTGCCAGCAGTGGCGACAGGCAATGGAATCAGCCCCAGCATTTT. The chain has TRBV2 and TRBJ1-5; a weak D match, TRBD1 (6 bases). CDR1 and CDR2 from the germline V gene are SNHLY and FYNNEI. This CDR3 is 15 amino acids long. The V end lost 4 bases, the J end lost 4 bases, and 14 bases lay between the germline ends.

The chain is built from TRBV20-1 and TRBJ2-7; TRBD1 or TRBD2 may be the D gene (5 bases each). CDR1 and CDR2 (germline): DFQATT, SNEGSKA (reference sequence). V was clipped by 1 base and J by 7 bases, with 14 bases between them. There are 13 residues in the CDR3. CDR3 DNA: TGCAGTGCTAGAGTGGCAGGGAGTCGAGAGCAGTACTTC. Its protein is CSARVAGSREQYF.

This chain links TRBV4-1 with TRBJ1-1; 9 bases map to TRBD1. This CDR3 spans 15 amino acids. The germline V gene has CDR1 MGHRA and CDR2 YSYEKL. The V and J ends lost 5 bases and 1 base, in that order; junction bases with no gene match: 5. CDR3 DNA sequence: TGCGCCAGCAGCGTACAGGGGGCTGGGAACACTGAAGCTTTCTTT. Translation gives CASSVQGAGNTEAFF.

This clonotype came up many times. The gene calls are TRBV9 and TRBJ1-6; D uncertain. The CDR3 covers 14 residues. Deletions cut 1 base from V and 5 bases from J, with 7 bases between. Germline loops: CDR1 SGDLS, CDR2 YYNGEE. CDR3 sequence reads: CASSVSTDNSPLHF. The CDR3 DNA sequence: TGTGCCAGCAGCGTAAGCACAGATAATTCACCCCTCCACTTT.

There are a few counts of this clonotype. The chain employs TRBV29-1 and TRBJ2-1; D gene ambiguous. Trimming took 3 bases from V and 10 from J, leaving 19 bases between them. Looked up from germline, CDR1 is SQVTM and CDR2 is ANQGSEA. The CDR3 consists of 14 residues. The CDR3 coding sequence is TGCAGCGTTGAGGTCGTAGCCGGTAGCAGGGAGCAGTTCTTC. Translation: CSVEVVAGSREQFF.

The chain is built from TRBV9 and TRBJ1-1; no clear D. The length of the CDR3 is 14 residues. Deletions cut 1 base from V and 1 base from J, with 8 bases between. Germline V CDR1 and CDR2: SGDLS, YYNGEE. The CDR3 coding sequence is TGTGCCAGCAGCGTAAGGCCGGCGAACACTGAAGCTTTCTTT. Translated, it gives CASSVRPANTEAFF.

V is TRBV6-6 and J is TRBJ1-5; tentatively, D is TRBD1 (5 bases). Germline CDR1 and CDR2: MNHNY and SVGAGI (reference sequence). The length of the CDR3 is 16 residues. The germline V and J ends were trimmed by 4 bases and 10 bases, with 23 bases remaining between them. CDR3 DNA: TGTGCCAGCAGTTTTCAGGCTGGCGGGACCGGGAGACCCCAGCATTTT. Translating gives CASSFQAGGTGRPQHF.

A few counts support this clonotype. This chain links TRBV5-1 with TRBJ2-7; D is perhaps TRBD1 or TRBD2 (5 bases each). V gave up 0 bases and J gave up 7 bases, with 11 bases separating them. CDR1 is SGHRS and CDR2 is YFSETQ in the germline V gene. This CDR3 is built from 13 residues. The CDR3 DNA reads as TGCGCCAGCAGCTTGGAAGGGACGTGGGAGCAGTACTTC. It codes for CASSLEGTWEQYF.

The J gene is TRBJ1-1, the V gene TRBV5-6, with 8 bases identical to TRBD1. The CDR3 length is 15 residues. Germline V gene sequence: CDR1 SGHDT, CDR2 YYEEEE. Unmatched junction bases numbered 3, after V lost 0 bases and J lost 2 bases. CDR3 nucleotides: TGTGCCAGCAGCTTGGGGGACAGGACTAACACTGAAGCTTTCTTT. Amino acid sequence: CASSLGDRTNTEAFF.

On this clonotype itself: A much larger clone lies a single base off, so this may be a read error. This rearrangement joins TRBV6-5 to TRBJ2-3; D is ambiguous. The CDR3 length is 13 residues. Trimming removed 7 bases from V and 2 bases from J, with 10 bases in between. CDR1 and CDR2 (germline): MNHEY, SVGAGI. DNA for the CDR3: TGTGCCAGCATCCTGAGCGTCACAGATACGCAGTATTTT. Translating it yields CASILSVTDTQYF.

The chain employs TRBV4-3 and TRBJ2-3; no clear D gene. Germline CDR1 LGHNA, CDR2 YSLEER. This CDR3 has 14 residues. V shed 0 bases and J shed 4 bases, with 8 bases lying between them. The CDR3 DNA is TGCGCCAGCAGCCAAGAGATTAGGGCAGATACGCAGTATTTT. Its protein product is CASSQEIRADTQYF.

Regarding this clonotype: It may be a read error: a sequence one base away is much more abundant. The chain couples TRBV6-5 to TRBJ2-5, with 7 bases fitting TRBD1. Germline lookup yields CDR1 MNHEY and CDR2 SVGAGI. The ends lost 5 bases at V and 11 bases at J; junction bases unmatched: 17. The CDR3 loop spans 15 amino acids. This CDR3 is CASSRDRVSANEQYF. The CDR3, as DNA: TGTGCCAGCAGTAGAGACAGGGTAAGCGCGAATGAGCAGTACTTC.

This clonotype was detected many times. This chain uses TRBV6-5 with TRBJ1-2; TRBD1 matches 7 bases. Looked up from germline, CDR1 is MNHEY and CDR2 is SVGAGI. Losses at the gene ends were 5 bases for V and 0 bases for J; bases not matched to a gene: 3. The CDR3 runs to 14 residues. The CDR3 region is CASSRQGTNYGYTF. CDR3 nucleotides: TGTGCCAGCAGTAGACAGGGAACTAACTATGGCTACACCTTC.

CDR3 bases: TGTGCCAGCAGCCAAGATGGGGCTAGCGGCCTGCAAGAGACCCAGTACTTC. Protein: CASSQDGASGLQETQYF. The chain recombines TRBV4-2 with TRBJ2-5; 7 nucleotides match TRBD2. CDR1 is LGHNA and CDR2 is YNFKEQ in the germline V gene. J lost 2 bases, V lost 0 bases, and 9 bases had no gene match. The length of the CDR3 is 17 residues.

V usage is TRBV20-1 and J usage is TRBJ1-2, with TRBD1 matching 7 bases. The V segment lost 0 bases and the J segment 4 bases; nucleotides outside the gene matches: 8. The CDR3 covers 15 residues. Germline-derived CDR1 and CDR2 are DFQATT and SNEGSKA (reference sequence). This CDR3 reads CSARDKRTGAYGYTF. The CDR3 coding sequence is TGCAGTGCTAGAGACAAACGCACAGGGGCCTATGGCTACACCTTC.